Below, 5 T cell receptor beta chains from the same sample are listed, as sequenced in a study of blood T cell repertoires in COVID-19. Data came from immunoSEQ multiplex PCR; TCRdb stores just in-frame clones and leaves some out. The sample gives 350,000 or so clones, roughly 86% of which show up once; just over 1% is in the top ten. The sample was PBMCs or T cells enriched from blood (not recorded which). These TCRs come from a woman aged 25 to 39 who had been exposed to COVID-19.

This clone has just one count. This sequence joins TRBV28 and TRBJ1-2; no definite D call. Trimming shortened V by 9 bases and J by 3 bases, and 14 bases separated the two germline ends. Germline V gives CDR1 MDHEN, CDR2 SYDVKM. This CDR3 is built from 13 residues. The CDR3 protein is CASRRGTDYGYTF. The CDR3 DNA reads TGTGCCAGTCGTCGCGGTACCGACTATGGCTACACCTTC.

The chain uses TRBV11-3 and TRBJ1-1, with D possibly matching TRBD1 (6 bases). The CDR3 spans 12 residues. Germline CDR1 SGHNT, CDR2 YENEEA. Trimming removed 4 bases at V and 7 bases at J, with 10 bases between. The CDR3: CASSSIGGEAFF. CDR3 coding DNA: TGTGCCAGCAGCTCTATAGGGGGTGAAGCTTTCTTT.

The CDR3 reads CSVRDTNYGYTF. The CDR3 nucleotides read TGCAGCGTACGGGACACCAACTATGGCTACACCTTC. This rearrangement joins TRBV29-1 to TRBJ1-2; tentative D call: TRBD1 (6 bases). Trimming cost V 6 bases and J 2 bases, with 10 bases left between them. CDR3 length equals 12 residues. CDR1 and CDR2 (germline): SQVTM, ANQGSEA.

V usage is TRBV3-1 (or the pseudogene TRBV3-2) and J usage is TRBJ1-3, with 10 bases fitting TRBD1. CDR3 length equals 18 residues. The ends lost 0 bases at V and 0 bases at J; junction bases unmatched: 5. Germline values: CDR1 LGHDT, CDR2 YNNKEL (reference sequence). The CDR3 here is CASSQDLTGGLSGNTIYF. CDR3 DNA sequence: TGTGCCAGCAGCCAAGACTTGACAGGGGGCCTCTCTGGAAACACCATATATTTT.

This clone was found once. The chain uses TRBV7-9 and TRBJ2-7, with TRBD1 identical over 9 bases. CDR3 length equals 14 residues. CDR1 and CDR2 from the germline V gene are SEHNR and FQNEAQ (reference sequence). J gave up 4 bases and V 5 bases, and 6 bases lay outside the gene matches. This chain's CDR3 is CASSPPGQGYEQYF. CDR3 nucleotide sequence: TGTGCCAGCAGCCCACCGGGACAGGGTTACGAGCAGTACTTC. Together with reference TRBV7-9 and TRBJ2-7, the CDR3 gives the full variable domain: DTGVSQNPRHKITKRGQNVTFRCDPISEHNRLYWYRQTLGQGPEFLTYFQNEAQLEKSRLLSDRFSAERPKGSFSTLEIQRTEQGDSAMYLCASSPPGQGYEQYFGPGTRLTVT.